This T cell receptor beta chain was recovered during a study of metastatic and nonmetastatic thyroid tumors. Across the study: Patients with malignant and benign thyroid disease provided blood and tumor or nodule tissue, whose repertoires were compared. The study, taken as a whole, reports: Malignant thyroid tumors reportedly had TCR beta diversity that was significantly higher than in benign nodules, in blood and tumor.

This clone is medium-sized in the sample. Its antigen remains unknown. Thyroid surgery had not been preceded by any treatment in any patient. How the authors handled the data: Clinicopathological groups supplied CDR3 differences that were used to build a distant-metastasis classifier for papillary thyroid cancer. Using MiXCR, TCRdb re-called clones from the PCR reads. Clone size and V and J calls follow TCRdb, not the original study. The sample has about 7,400 clones; approximately 30% are singletons. The V gene lost 2 bases and the J gene lost 10 bases, with 6 bases spanning the gap. The CDR3 spans 11 residues.

Sequencing was done on a sample of adjacent normal tissue. This TCR was sampled from a male donor with papillary thyroid cancer or a benign thyroid nodule (not recorded which). Some clones in this sample may be carry-over from other donors' samples. The chain joins TRBV12-3 or TRBV12-4 to TRBJ1-3, with unresolved D. The CDR3 DNA reads as TGTGCCAGCAGTTTAATGCGGACCATATATTTT. Translated: CASSLMRTIYF.